The 21 T cell receptor beta chains below come from one sample, sequenced in a study of shared clonotypes between healthy human individuals. CD45RO-negative, CCR7-positively selected cells formed the naive CD8 fraction, excluding terminally differentiated effector memory CD45RA+ cells. This table comes from immunoSEQ multiplex PCR, and its TCRdb copy is limited to in-frame clones, with some not included. The top ten hold roughly 1% of the sample, which has millions of clones, about 94% seen once. The specimen was naive CD8+ T cells sorted from blood. These receptors all stem from a young man in good health.

In the case of this clone: Distinct nucleotide sequences in the sample also encode this CDR3. This chain joins TRBV27 and TRBJ2-7; possible D gene TRBD2, 6 bases. CDR1 and CDR2 (germline): MNHEY, SMNVEV (reference sequence). V gave up 3 bases and J gave up 1 base, with 7 bases separating them. The CDR3 runs 13 residues. The CDR3 reads CASSFGGSYEQYF. The CDR3 DNA is TGTGCCAGCAGTTTCGGGGGTTCCTACGAGCAGTACTTC.

Worth noting for this clone: In the same sample, other DNA sequences code for this CDR3. This sequence joins TRBV28 and TRBJ1-5; D is perhaps TRBD1 (6 bases). This CDR3 region has 13 residues. Trimming removed 1 base from V and 7 bases from J, with 8 bases in between. Germline CDR1 is MDHEN and CDR2 is SYDVKM. This CDR3 reads CASSLLGGQPQHF. CDR3 DNA: TGTGCCAGCAGTTTATTGGGGGGCCAGCCCCAGCATTTT.

The chain combines TRBV9 with TRBJ2-7; D gene unclear. Trimming took 5 bases from V and 6 from J, leaving 18 bases between them. Germline assignment: CDR1 SGDLS and CDR2 YYNGEE. The CDR3 consists of 14 residues. The CDR3 reads CASSPDGLVVEQYF. CDR3 in DNA: TGTGCCAGCAGTCCGGACGGGTTAGTGGTCGAGCAGTACTTC.

For the CDR3, the DNA is TGTGCCAGCAGTCTCTTCGGCATGGGCCTCAGGGAGCAGTACTTC. As protein: CASSLFGMGLREQYF. The chain joins TRBV28 to TRBJ2-7; D ambiguous. The CDR3 loop spans 15 amino acids. CDR1 and CDR2 from the germline V gene are MDHEN and SYDVKM. Trimming pared 5 bases from V and 7 bases from J, leaving 21 bases between.

The chain recombines TRBV13 with TRBJ2-3; 11 nucleotides line up with TRBD2. Germline CDR1 PRHDT, CDR2 FYEKMQ (reference sequence). After removal of 5 bases from V and 5 bases from J, the junction contained 3 bases not matched to a gene. The CDR3 spans 14 residues. For the CDR3, the DNA is TGTGCCAGCAGCCAAGGACTAGCGGGAGATACGCAGTATTTT. Protein sequence: CASSQGLAGDTQYF.

The chain is built from TRBV20-1 and TRBJ2-2; D uncertain. Deletions cut 3 bases from V and 7 bases from J, with 6 bases between. CDR1 and CDR2 (germline): DFQATT, SNEGSKA (reference sequence). CDR3 length equals 11 residues. CDR3 DNA sequence: TGCAGTGCTAGGAGATTCGGGGAGCTGTTTTTT. The encoded protein is CSARRFGELFF.

Turning to this clone: Other DNA sequences in the sample encode the same CDR3. This rearrangement joins TRBV13 to TRBJ1-1; D gene ambiguous. With 3 bases removed from V and 1 base from J, the gap between germline ends came to 6 bases. The length of the CDR3 is 13 residues. Germline V CDR1 and CDR2: PRHDT, FYEKMQ (reference sequence). The CDR3 region is CASSFRENTEAFF. CDR3 DNA sequence: TGTGCCAGCAGCTTTAGGGAGAACACTGAAGCTTTCTTT.

This clone was recorded only once. This chain connects TRBV27 to TRBJ1-1, with 9 nucleotides matching TRBD1. Losses at the gene ends were 0 bases for V and 5 bases for J; bases not matched to a gene: 7. Germline loops: CDR1 MNHEY, CDR2 SMNVEV (reference sequence). CDR3 size: 16 residues. The CDR3 nucleotides read TGTGCCAGCAGTTTATCACCAGGGACAGGGAGGACTGAAGCTTTCTTT. Its protein product is CASSLSPGTGRTEAFF.

J is TRBJ2-2 and V is TRBV2; no definite D call. Germline assignment: CDR1 SNHLY and CDR2 FYNNEI. This CDR3 region has 14 residues. Trimming shortened V by 10 bases and J by 0 bases, and 12 bases separated the two germline ends. This CDR3 reads CATPGRSNTGELFF. The CDR3 nucleotides are TGTGCCACCCCAGGACGATCGAACACCGGGGAGCTGTTTTTT.

This clone appeared once. The chain carries TRBV30 and TRBJ1-3, with D uncertain. Germline CDR1 reads GTSNPN; CDR2 reads SVGIG (reference sequence). Trimming pared 6 bases from V and 0 bases from J, leaving 12 bases between. CDR3 size: 14 residues. In nucleotides, the CDR3 is TGTGCCTGTAGAGGGAACTTCTCTGGAAACACCATATATTTT. This encodes CACRGNFSGNTIYF.

The rearrangement links TRBV27 to TRBJ2-3, with TRBD1 identical over 7 bases. Germline assignment: CDR1 MNHEY and CDR2 SMNVEV (reference sequence). This CDR3 contains 15 residues. V was pared by 6 bases and J by 1 base, with 7 bases of the junction left unmatched. CDR3 coding DNA: TGTGCCAGCAGAGCAGTCGGGACAGGCACAGATACGCAGTATTTT. This sequence encodes CASRAVGTGTDTQYF.

V and J are TRBV9 and TRBJ2-2; D may correspond to TRBD1 or TRBD2 (5 bases each). Germline-derived CDR1 and CDR2 are SGDLS and YYNGEE. Trimming left V 3 bases short and J 0 bases short, with 15 bases between. The CDR3 is 17 amino acids. CDR3 in amino acids: CASSDHQGDTNTGELFF. In DNA, the CDR3 is TGTGCCAGCAGCGACCACCAGGGAGATACGAACACCGGGGAGCTGTTTTTT.

The chain is built from TRBV5-1 and TRBJ2-7; 7 bases are a match to TRBD1. V trimming: 2 bases; J trimming: 0 bases; junction bases outside the gene matches: 5. The length of the CDR3 is 15 residues. Germline CDR1 is SGHRS and CDR2 is YFSETQ. The DNA of the CDR3 is TGCGCCAGCAGCTTAAAGACAGGGCCCTCCTACGAGCAGTACTTC. It codes for CASSLKTGPSYEQYF.

The chain combines TRBV9 with TRBJ2-5; D not resolved. V was pared by 3 bases and J by 5 bases, with 23 bases between. Germline assignment: CDR1 SGDLS and CDR2 YYNGEE. This CDR3 has 17 amino acids. CDR3 sequence reads: CASSGESLGGLGETQYF. CDR3 sequence (DNA): TGTGCCAGCAGCGGAGAGTCGTTAGGCGGTTTGGGGGAGACCCAGTACTTC.

The chain has TRBV27 and TRBJ2-7, with 7 bases matching TRBD1. CDR1 MNHEY and CDR2 SMNVEV come from the germline V gene (reference sequence). This CDR3 region has 14 residues. The trim removed 6 bases at V and 0 bases at J, leaving 5 bases unmatched. The CDR3 sequence: CASSLQGHSYEQYF. The CDR3 DNA reads TGTGCCAGCAGCCTACAGGGGCACTCCTACGAGCAGTACTTC.

About this clone: Other DNA sequences of this sample code for an identical CDR3. The V call is TRBV5-1, the J call TRBJ2-5; D is undetermined. Between the trimmed V and J ends, which lost 1 base and 4 bases, there was a span of 2 bases. The CDR3 totals 11 residues. The germline gives CDR1 SGHRS, CDR2 YFSETQ. Here the CDR3 reads CASSLSETQYF. Written as DNA, the CDR3 is TGCGCCAGCAGCTTGTCAGAGACCCAGTACTTC.

This CDR3 reads CAWEQGAAFYGYTF. The CDR3 coding sequence is TGTGCCTGGGAACAGGGGGCGGCCTTCTATGGCTACACCTTC. J is TRBJ1-2 and V is TRBV30; TRBD1 matches at 9 bases. V shed 5 bases, J shed 4 bases, and the junction held 8 bases outside the gene matches. This CDR3 is built from 14 residues. Germline V CDR1 and CDR2: GTSNPN, SVGIG (reference sequence).

For this clone: The sample contains more than one DNA sequence encoding this CDR3. The DNA for the CDR3 is TGTGCCAGCAGCTTATTGAGCACAGATACGCAGTATTTT. Translated, it gives CASSLLSTDTQYF. This chain joins TRBV11-2 and TRBJ2-3; D is ambiguous. The ends were cut back, 2 bases at V and 0 bases at J, with 3 bases in the middle. CDR3 length: 13 residues. Germline V gene lookup returns CDR1 SGHAT and CDR2 FQNNGV. The whole variable domain, filled in from reference TRBV11-2 and TRBJ2-3, reads EAGVAQSPRYKIIEKRQSVAFWCNPISGHATLYWYQQILGQGPKLLIQFQNNGVVDDSQLPKDRFSAERLKGVDSTLKIQPAKLEDSAVYLCASSLLSTDTQYFGPGTRLTVL.

The rearrangement uses TRBV28 and TRBJ2-2; D is unclear. The CDR3 consists of 15 residues. Between the trimmed V and J ends, which lost 3 bases and 3 bases, there was a span of 11 bases. The germline V gene encodes CDR1 MDHEN and CDR2 SYDVKM. The CDR3 region has the DNA TGTGCCAGCAGTTTTAGAGGCTGGGACACCGGGGAGCTGTTTTTT. Residues: CASSFRGWDTGELFF.

This clone was counted a single time. This chain links TRBV10-3 with TRBJ2-3, with D perhaps matching TRBD2 (5 bases). Trimming shortened V by 6 bases and J by 6 bases, and 13 bases separated the two germline ends. Germline-derived CDR1 and CDR2 are ENHRY and SYGVKD. The CDR3 runs to 13 residues. CDR3 bases: TGTGCCATCAGGGACTCTGGTAGGGATACGCAGTATTTT. As protein: CAIRDSGRDTQYF.

The chain has TRBV6-1 and TRBJ1-5; D call uncertain. The CDR3 runs 15 residues. The V end lost 1 base, the J end lost 8 bases, and 15 bases lay between the germline ends. Per the germline V gene, CDR1 is MNHNS and CDR2 is SASEGT. DNA of the CDR3: TGTGCCAGCAGTGAAGAGGCAGACTCAGAGAAGCCCCAGCATTTT. Translation gives CASSEEADSEKPQHF.